Sequencing of this TCR beta chain was carried out in a study of tumor-infiltrating lymphocytes in oesophageal squamous cell carcinoma. One entry per CDR3 protein, called by TCRdb with MiXCR from the PCR reads. The sample lists approximately 21,000 distinct CDR3 sequences; more than 30% were seen once. The sample holds a few counts of this clonotype. The germline V gene has CDR1 DFQATT and CDR2 SNEGSKA (reference sequence). The CDR3 is 14 amino acids. V was cut by 4 bases and J by 4 bases, with 14 bases left in between. Material: esophageal tumor tissue. This chain joins TRBV20-1 and TRBJ2-1, with D uncertain. This receptor was obtained from a male donor with esophageal squamous cell carcinoma. Written as DNA, the CDR3 is TGCAGTGCTATGGCCAGACTGACATACAATGAGCAGTTCTTC. This encodes CSAMARLTYNEQFF.